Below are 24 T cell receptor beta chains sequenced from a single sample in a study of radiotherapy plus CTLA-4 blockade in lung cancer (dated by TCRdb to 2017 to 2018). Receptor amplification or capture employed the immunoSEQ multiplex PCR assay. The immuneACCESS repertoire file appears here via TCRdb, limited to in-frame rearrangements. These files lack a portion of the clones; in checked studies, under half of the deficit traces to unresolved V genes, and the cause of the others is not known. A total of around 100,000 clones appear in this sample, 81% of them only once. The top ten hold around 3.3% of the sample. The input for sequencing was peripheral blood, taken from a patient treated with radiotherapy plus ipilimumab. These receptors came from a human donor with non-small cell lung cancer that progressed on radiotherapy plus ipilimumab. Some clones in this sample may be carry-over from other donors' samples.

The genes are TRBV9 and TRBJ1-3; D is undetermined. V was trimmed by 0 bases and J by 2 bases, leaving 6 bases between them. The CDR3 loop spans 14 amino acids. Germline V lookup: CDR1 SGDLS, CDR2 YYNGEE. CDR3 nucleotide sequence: TGTGCCAGCAGCGTAGCGATACCTGGAAACACCATATATTTT. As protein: CASSVAIPGNTIYF.

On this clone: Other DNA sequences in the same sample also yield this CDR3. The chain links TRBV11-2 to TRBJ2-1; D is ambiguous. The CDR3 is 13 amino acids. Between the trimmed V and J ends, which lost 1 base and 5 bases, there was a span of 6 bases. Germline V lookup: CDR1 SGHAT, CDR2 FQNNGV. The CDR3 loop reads CASSLGLDNEQFF. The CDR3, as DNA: TGTGCCAGCAGCTTAGGGTTGGACAATGAGCAGTTCTTC.

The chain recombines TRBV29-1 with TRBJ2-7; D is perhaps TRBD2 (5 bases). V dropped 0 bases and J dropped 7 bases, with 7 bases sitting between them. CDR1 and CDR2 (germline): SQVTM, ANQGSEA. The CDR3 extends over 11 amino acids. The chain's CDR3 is CSVEDPGEQYF. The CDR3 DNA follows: TGCAGCGTTGAAGACCCGGGGGAGCAGTACTTC.

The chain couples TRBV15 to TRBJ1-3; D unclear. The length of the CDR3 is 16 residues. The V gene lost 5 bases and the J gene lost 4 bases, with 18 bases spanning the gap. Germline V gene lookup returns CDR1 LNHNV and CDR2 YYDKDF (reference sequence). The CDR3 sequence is CATSSQFGRIGNTIYF. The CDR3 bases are TGTGCCACCAGCTCCCAATTCGGGAGGATCGGAAACACCATATATTTT.

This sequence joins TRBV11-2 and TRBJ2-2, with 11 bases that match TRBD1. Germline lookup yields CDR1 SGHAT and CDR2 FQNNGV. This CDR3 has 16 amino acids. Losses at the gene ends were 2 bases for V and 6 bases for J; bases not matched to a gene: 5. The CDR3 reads CASSLRGTGGSGELFF. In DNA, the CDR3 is TGTGCCAGCAGCTTACGAGGGACAGGGGGGTCCGGGGAGCTGTTTTTT.

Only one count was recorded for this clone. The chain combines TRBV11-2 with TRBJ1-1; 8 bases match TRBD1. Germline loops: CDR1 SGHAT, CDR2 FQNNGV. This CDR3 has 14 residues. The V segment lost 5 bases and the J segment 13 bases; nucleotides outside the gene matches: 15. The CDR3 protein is CASSRRQGPLECFF. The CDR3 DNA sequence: TGTGCCAGCAGCCGACGACAGGGGCCATTGGAATGTTTCTTT.

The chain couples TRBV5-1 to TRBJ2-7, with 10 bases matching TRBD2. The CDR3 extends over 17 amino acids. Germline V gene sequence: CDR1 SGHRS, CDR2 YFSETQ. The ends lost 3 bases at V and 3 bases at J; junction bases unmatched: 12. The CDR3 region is CASSWGTSESDRYEQYF. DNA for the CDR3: TGCGCCAGCAGCTGGGGGACTAGCGAATCTGATCGCTACGAGCAGTACTTC.

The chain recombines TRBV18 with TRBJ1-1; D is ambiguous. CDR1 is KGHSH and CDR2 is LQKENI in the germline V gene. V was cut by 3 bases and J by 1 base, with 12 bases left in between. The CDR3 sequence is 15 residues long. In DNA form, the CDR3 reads TGTGCCAGCTCACCGCTTGTATGGGGGAACACTGAAGCTTTCTTT. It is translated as CASSPLVWGNTEAFF.

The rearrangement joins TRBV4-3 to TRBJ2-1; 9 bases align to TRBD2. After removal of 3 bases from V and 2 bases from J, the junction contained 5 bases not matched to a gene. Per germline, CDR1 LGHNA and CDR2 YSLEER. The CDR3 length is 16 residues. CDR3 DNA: TGCGCCAGCAGCCAGGTTAGCGGGGGACCCTACAATGAGCAGTTCTTC. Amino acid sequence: CASSQVSGGPYNEQFF.

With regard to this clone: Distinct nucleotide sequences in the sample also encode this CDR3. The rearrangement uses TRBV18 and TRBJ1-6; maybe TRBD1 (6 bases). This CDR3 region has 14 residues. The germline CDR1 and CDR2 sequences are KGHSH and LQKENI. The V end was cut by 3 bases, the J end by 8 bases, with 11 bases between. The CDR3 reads CASSPRQDDSPLHF. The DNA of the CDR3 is TGTGCCAGCTCACCCAGACAGGACGATTCACCCCTCCACTTT. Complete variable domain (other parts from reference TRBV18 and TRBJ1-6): NAGVMQNPRHLVRRRGQEARLRCSPMKGHSHVYWYRQLPEEGLKFMVYLQKENIIDESGMPKERFSAEFPKEGPSILRIQQVVRGDSAAYFCASSPRQDDSPLHFGNGTRLTVT.

This CDR3 reads CASSRGTKYEQYF. The CDR3 DNA sequence: TGTGCCAGCAGCCGAGGAACTAAGTACGAGCAGTACTTC. This chain uses TRBV7-2 with TRBJ2-5; the D is unclear. The closer fit of TRBJ2-7 to the DNA end suggests the J call may be wrong. CDR3 size: 13 residues. Germline V lookup: CDR1 SGHTA, CDR2 FQGNSA.

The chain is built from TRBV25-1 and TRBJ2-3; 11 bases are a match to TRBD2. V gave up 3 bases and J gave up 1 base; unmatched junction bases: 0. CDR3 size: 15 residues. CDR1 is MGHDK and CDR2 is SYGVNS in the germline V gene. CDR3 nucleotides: TGTGCCAGCAGTGAGACTAGCGGGGGCACAGATACGCAGTATTTT. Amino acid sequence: CASSETSGGTDTQYF.

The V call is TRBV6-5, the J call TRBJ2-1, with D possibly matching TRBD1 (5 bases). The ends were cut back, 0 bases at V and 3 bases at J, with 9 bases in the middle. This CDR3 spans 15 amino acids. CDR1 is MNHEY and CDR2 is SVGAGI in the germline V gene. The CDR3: CASSYSGAFYNEQFF. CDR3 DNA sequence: TGTGCCAGCAGTTACTCTGGGGCCTTCTACAATGAGCAGTTCTTC.

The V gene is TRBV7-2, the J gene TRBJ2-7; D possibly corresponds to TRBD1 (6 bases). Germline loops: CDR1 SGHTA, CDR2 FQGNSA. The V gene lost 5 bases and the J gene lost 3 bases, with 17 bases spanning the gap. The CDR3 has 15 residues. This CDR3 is CASSPQGLTNYEQYF. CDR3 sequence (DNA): TGTGCCAGCAGCCCTCAGGGGCTCACCAACTACGAGCAGTACTTC.

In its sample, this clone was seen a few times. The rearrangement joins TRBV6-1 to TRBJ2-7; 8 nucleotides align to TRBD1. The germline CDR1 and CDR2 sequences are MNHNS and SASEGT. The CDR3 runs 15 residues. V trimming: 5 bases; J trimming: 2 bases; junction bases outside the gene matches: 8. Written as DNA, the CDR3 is TGTGCCAGCAGTCCGGGGACAGGAGCCCCCTACGAGCAGTACTTC. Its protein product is CASSPGTGAPYEQYF.

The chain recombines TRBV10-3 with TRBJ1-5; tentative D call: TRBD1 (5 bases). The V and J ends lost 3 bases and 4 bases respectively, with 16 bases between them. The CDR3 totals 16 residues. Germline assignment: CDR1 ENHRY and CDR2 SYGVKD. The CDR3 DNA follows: TGTGCCATCAGTGAATCCGGGTCCCGGGGGAATCAGCCCCAGCATTTT. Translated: CAISESGSRGNQPQHF.

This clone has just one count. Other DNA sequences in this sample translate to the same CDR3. CDR3 amino acids: CASSSSGSTEAFF. CDR3 bases: TGTGCCAGCAGCTCCTCGGGGAGCACCGAAGCTTTCTTT. This chain joins TRBV11-1 and TRBJ1-1; D is unclear. The CDR3 is 13 residues long. The germline V gene encodes CDR1 SGHAT and CDR2 FQDESV (reference sequence). Trimming cost V 4 bases and J 8 bases, with 14 bases left between them.

For the CDR3, the DNA is TGTGCCAGCAGCAAAAAGGACAGGGGGCGCGAGCAGTACTTC. This encodes CASSKKDRGREQYF. This chain uses TRBV5-4 with TRBJ2-7; TRBD1 agrees at 11 bases. CDR1 is SGHNT, CDR2 YYREEE, per germline (reference sequence). The CDR3 contains 14 residues. V lost 4 bases to trimming and J lost 6 bases; unmatched junction nucleotides: 6.

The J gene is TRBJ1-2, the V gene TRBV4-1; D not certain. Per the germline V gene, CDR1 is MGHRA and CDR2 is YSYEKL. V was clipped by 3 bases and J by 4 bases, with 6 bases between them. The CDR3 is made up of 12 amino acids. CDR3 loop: CASSQGIYGYTF. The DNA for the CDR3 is TGCGCCAGCAGCCAGGGGATCTATGGCTACACCTTC.

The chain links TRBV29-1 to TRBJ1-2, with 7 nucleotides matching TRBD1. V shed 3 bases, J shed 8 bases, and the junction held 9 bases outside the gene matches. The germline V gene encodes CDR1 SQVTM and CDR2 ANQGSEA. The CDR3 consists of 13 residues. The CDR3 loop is CSVETGSTGGYTF. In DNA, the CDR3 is TGCAGCGTTGAGACAGGGTCCACGGGCGGCTACACCTTC. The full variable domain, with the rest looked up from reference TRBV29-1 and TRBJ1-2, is SAVISQKPSRDICQRGTSLTIQCQVDSQVTMMFWYRQQPGQSLTLIATANQGSEATYESGFVIDKFPISRPNLTFSTLTVSNMSPEDSSIYLCSVETGSTGGYTFGSGTRLTVV.

CDR3 amino acids: CASSHAVGASGNTIYF. DNA of the CDR3: TGTGCCAGCAGCCATGCTGTCGGGGCCTCTGGAAACACCATATATTTT. J is TRBJ1-3 and V is TRBV4-2; a weak D match, TRBD1 (5 bases). CDR1 and CDR2 from the germline V gene are LGHNA and YNFKEQ. The CDR3 consists of 16 residues. Trimming shortened V by 3 bases and J by 0 bases, and 12 bases separated the two germline ends.

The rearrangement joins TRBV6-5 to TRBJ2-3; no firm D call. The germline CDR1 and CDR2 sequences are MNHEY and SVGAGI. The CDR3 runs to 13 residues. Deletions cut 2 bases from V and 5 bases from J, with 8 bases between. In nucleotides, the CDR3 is TGTGCCAGCAGTTACAGGGTGCGAGATACGCAGTATTTT. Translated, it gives CASSYRVRDTQYF.

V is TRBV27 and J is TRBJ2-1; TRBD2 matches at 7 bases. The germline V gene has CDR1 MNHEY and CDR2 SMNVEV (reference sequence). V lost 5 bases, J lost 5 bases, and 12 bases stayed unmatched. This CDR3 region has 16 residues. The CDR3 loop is CASSPKGAGFHNEQFF. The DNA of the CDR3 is TGTGCCAGCAGTCCCAAGGGAGCGGGGTTTCACAATGAGCAGTTCTTC.

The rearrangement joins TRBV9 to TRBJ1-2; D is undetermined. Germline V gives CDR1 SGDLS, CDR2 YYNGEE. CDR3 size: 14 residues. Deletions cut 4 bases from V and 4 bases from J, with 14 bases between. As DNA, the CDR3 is TGTGCCAGCAGCCACCTCGAGGTGGGCTATGGCTACACCTTC. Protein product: CASSHLEVGYGYTF.